The source of this TCR beta chain is a study of blood T cell repertoires in COVID-19. The overall study: Researchers got acute and convalescent COVID-19 samples from the United States, Italy and Spain. Nucleic acid was either cDNA or gDNA, and it came from T cells, B-cell-depleted T cells, or PBMCs.

The count of this clone is one. CDR3 length: 11 residues. Looked up from germline, CDR1 is SGHAT and CDR2 is FQDESV (reference sequence). Trimming shortened V by 4 bases and J by 1 base, and 2 bases separated the two germline ends. Per the original methods: Estimation of nucleated cell counts relied on the amplification of reference gene primers. Assay used: immunoSEQ multiplex PCR; TCRdb lists only in-frame clones, some missing. V and J calls and clone size are as listed in that table; D and trimming were resolved from the DNA. This repertoire shows under 300,000 clones, approximately 82% found once; its top ten account for 1.4%.

Input material: peripheral blood. The J gene is TRBJ2-7, the V gene TRBV11-1; D call uncertain. This clonotype was obtained from a woman aged 40 to 55 who had recovered from COVID-19. DNA for the CDR3: TGTGCCAGCAGCTCATCCTACGAGCAGTACTTC. This sequence encodes CASSSSYEQYF.